These 15 T cell receptor beta chains originate from one sample sequenced in a study of blood T cell repertoires in COVID-19 (dated by TCRdb to the early 2020s). The library was produced with the immunoSEQ multiplex PCR assay. The table comes from immuneACCESS by way of TCRdb, which keeps in-frame sequences with V and J called. Part of the clones is missing from these tables; in studies checked, under half for an unresolved V gene and the rest for unknown reasons. Recorded for this sample are about 150,000 clones; about 79% of them occurred a single time. About 29% of the sample is held by the ten biggest clonotypes. Sequencing was performed on peripheral blood. Receptors were obtained from a woman aged 60 to 75 with acute or convalescent COVID-19.

This chain joins TRBV6-1 and TRBJ1-2; no definite D call. The CDR3 covers 13 residues. V was trimmed by 2 bases and J by 4 bases, leaving 8 bases between them. The germline V gene encodes CDR1 MNHNS and CDR2 SASEGT. The DNA for the CDR3 is TGTGCCAGCAGTGAAACAGAAAGCTATGGCTACACCTTC. Its translation: CASSETESYGYTF.

The chain carries TRBV29-1 and TRBJ1-3; D call uncertain. Germline lookup yields CDR1 SQVTM and CDR2 ANQGSEA. V lost 4 bases, J lost 8 bases, and 6 bases lay in between. The CDR3 runs 10 residues. This CDR3 is CSVGEDTIYF. CDR3 in DNA: TGCAGCGTTGGGGAGGACACCATATATTTT.

This rearrangement joins TRBV6-2 or TRBV6-3 to TRBJ2-7; TRBD1 agrees at 7 bases. The length of the CDR3 is 15 residues. The V and J ends lost 5 bases and 3 bases, in that order; junction bases with no gene match: 10. Germline CDR1 reads MNHEY; CDR2 reads SVGEGT. The chain's CDR3 is CASSPPGRGNYEQYF. In DNA, the CDR3 is TGTGCCAGCAGTCCCCCCGGCAGGGGGAACTACGAGCAGTACTTC.

This chain joins TRBV23-1 and TRBJ2-1; weak D call: TRBD2 (5 bases). TRBV23-1 is labeled an ORF, and its function is uncertain. The CDR3 is made up of 16 amino acids. CDR3 region: CAGSRERSWVLDEQFF. The CDR3 DNA reads as TGCGCGGGATCTAGGGAGCGTTCCTGGGTGTTGGATGAGCAGTTCTTC.

The gene calls are TRBV11-3 and TRBJ2-3; 7 bases match TRBD2. The J segment lost 1 base and the V segment lost 3 bases, leaving 10 bases of the junction unmatched. The CDR3 loop spans 17 amino acids. Germline CDR1 reads SGHNT; CDR2 reads YENEEA. DNA for the CDR3: TGTGCCAGCAGCTTGGGGGGTTGGCTAGCGGGCACAGATACGCAGTATTTT. It translates to CASSLGGWLAGTDTQYF.

V gene TRBV18 combines with J gene TRBJ1-5; D gene unclear. V shed 2 bases and J shed 0 bases, with 5 bases lying between them. The CDR3 is 14 residues long. Germline values: CDR1 KGHSH, CDR2 LQKENI. The DNA of the CDR3 is TGTGCCAGCTCACCATCAGATAGCAATCAGCCCCAGCATTTT. This gives the protein CASSPSDSNQPQHF.

This chain uses TRBV6-5 with TRBJ2-1; 11 bases fit TRBD1. CDR3 length: 15 amino acids. V shed 3 bases, J shed 9 bases, and the junction held 7 bases outside the gene matches. From germline, CDR1 is MNHEY and CDR2 SVGAGI. CDR3 in amino acids: CASSYRGQGASEQFF. The DNA of the CDR3 is TGTGCCAGCAGTTATCGCGGACAGGGGGCGAGTGAGCAGTTCTTC.

The V gene is TRBV27, the J gene TRBJ2-2, with D possibly TRBD2 on 6 matching bases. The CDR3 extends over 14 amino acids. Germline-derived CDR1 and CDR2 are MNHEY and SMNVEV (reference sequence). Trimming pared 5 bases from V and 4 bases from J, leaving 11 bases between. CDR3 in amino acids: CASSGGITTGELFF. The DNA of the CDR3 is TGTGCCAGCAGTGGGGGGATTACCACCGGGGAGCTGTTTTTT.

This chain uses TRBV19 with TRBJ1-1; no firm D call. The germline V gene has CDR1 LNHDA and CDR2 SQIVND (reference sequence). This CDR3 is built from 12 residues. V lost 7 bases and J 4 bases, leaving 10 bases between the germline ends. The CDR3 coding sequence is TGTGCCAGTAATGGGGAGGTCACTGAAGCTTTCTTT. Its translation is CASNGEVTEAFF.

The chain couples TRBV20-1 to TRBJ2-3; 10 bases map to TRBD1. V lost 3 bases to trimming and J lost 4 bases; unmatched junction nucleotides: 13. The germline gives CDR1 DFQATT, CDR2 SNEGSKA (reference sequence). CDR3 length: 17 residues. This chain's CDR3 is CSASGTGDAGQADTQYF. CDR3 sequence (DNA): TGCAGTGCTAGTGGGACAGGGGACGCTGGGCAAGCAGATACGCAGTATTTT.

J is TRBJ2-1 and V is TRBV10-3, with 9 bases fitting TRBD1. This CDR3 comprises 16 residues. Germline V gives CDR1 ENHRY, CDR2 SYGVKD. The trim removed 2 bases at V and 3 bases at J, leaving 5 bases unmatched. The CDR3 DNA sequence: TGTGCCATCAGTGAGGACGGGACAGGGATCTACAATGAGCAGTTCTTC. Residues: CAISEDGTGIYNEQFF.

A few counts support this clone. The rearrangement links TRBV2 to TRBJ2-1; D is ambiguous. CDR1 SNHLY and CDR2 FYNNEI come from the germline V gene. Trimming cost V 4 bases and J 6 bases, with 10 bases left between them. This CDR3 contains 13 residues. In nucleotides, the CDR3 is TGTGCCAGCAGTGGCCAGATGATCAATGAGCAGTTCTTC. Translating gives CASSGQMINEQFF.

The chain couples TRBV6-1 to TRBJ1-2; no firm D call. Trimming stripped 0 bases from V and 5 bases from J, with 10 bases between. The CDR3 is 14 residues long. CDR1 MNHNS and CDR2 SASEGT come from the germline V gene. In DNA form, the CDR3 reads TGTGCCAGCAGTGAAGCAGCGCCAAAATATGGCTACACCTTC. It specifies CASSEAAPKYGYTF.

The chain links TRBV19 to TRBJ1-2, with 7 bases aligning to TRBD1. The CDR3 extends over 13 amino acids. Looked up from germline, CDR1 is LNHDA and CDR2 is SQIVND (reference sequence). J was trimmed by 2 bases and V by 4 bases; bases with no gene match: 1. The CDR3 protein is CASSKQGNYGYTF. The CDR3 bases are TGTGCCAGTAGTAAACAGGGGAACTATGGCTACACCTTC.

This clone was picked up a small number of times. CDR3 loop: CASNRQGDLWGYTF. CDR3 DNA: TGTGCCAGCAATAGACAGGGGGATCTATGGGGCTACACCTTC. V and J are TRBV6-5 and TRBJ1-2, with 9 nucleotides matching TRBD1. The CDR3 runs to 14 residues. Germline V lookup: CDR1 MNHEY, CDR2 SVGAGI. V dropped 7 bases and J dropped 8; count of bases not matched to a gene: 11.